A selection of T cell receptor beta chains follows, all from one sample in a study of OX40 agonist ivuxolimab in advanced cancers. The data were produced by immunoSEQ multiplex PCR, yet TCRdb's version contains in-frame clones alone and is incomplete. The table records roughly 100,000 clones, around 94% of them present only once. The sequencing used CD4+ or CD8+ T cells sorted from blood, collected in a trial of the OX40 agonist ivuxolimab. The receptors originated from an adult with an advanced solid tumor such as melanoma, head and neck, liver or kidney cancer. Both conserved end residues are part of each CDR3. The order of the fields is V gene, D gene, J gene, clone size, CDR3 DNA, CDR3 protein. D genes are given only for firm matches. Size is stated for part of the rows, as once, few or many counts, or as a class when the clone is expanded.

>TRBV5-1|.|TRBJ1-4|.
TGCGCCAGCAGCGAGAGGGTAGCTAATGAAAAACTGTTTTTT
CASSERVANEKLFF
>TRBV30|.|TRBJ1-1|.
TGTGCCTGGAGTGTAGAAGGCGACACAACTGCTAGCACTGAAGCTTTCTTT
CAWSVEGDTTASTEAFF
>TRBV27|TRBD1|TRBJ1-2|.
TGTGCCAGCAGTCCCGCCGGGACAGGGGATGGCGGCTACACCTTC
CASSPAGTGDGGYTF
>TRBV5-1|TRBD2|TRBJ2-1|.
TGCGCCAGCAGCTTGGTGACTAGCGGATGGAATGAGCAGTTCTTC
CASSLVTSGWNEQFF
>TRBV29-1|.|TRBJ1-2|.
TGCAGCTCTTGGCAGAGCTATGGCTACACCTTC
CSSWQSYGYTF
>TRBV9|TRBD2|TRBJ2-1|.
TGTGCCAGCACCCTAGGGGCTAGCGGGAGGGCGGGCAATGAGCAGTTCTTC
CASTLGASGRAGNEQFF
>TRBV6-1|TRBD1|TRBJ1-5|.
TGTGCCAGCAGTGGGGAACAGGGGTATCAGCCCCAGCATTTT
CASSGEQGYQPQHF
>TRBV2|.|TRBJ2-5|.
TGTGCCAGCAGTGAAAGAGAGACCCAGTACTTC
CASSERETQYF
>TRBV28|.|TRBJ2-7|.
TGTGCCAGCAGTTTAGTAGAGTCCGAGCAGTACTTC
CASSLVESEQYF
>TRBV6-1|TRBD1|TRBJ1-5|.
TGTGCCAGCAGTGAAATCACAGGGGTGCGCAATCAGCCCCAGCATTTT
CASSEITGVRNQPQHF
>TRBV5-8|.|TRBJ1-1|.
TGTGCCAGCAGCTTTGGGAACACTGAAGCTTTCTTT
CASSFGNTEAFF
>TRBV9|.|TRBJ2-5|.
TGTGCCAGCAGCGTAGCTCCAGGTAGAGAGACCCAGTACTTC
CASSVAPGRETQYF
>TRBV9|TRBD1|TRBJ2-1|few
TGTGCCAGCAGCGTCGGGACAGCTTCCTACAATGAGCAGTTCTTC
CASSVGTASYNEQFF
>TRBV6-5|.|TRBJ1-1|.
TGTGCCAGCAGTTACTCAGTAGGGGGGGTCGTCACTGAAGCTTTCTTT
CASSYSVGGVVTEAFF
>TRBV30|TRBD2|TRBJ2-1|few
TGTGCCTGGAGGGTCCGGACTAGCGGGAATCTATATTCCGATCGCGCCTACAATGAGCAGTTCTTC
CAWRVRTSGNLYSDRAYNEQFF
>TRBV11-2|.|TRBJ2-3|once
TGTGCCAGCAGCTTAGCAGATACGCAGTATTTT
CASSLADTQYF
>TRBV30|.|TRBJ1-1|few
TGTGCCTGGAGACGACAGATGAACACTGAAGCTTTCTTT
CAWRRQMNTEAFF
>TRBV9|.|TRBJ2-3|.
TGTGCCAGCGGGAGTGGGGCTTTAAGCACAGATACGCAGTATTTT
CASGSGALSTDTQYF
>TRBV28|.|TRBJ2-4|.
TGTGCCAGCAGTTCCGCGGGCGACGGCAAAAACATTCAGTACTTC
CASSSAGDGKNIQYF
>TRBV6-1|TRBD1|TRBJ1-2|.
TGTGCCAGCACGTACAGGGGTGGCTACACCTTC
CASTYRGGYTF
>TRBV19|.|TRBJ1-5|.
TGTGCCAGTAGTAGCAGACAGGCAAGGGTCAATCAGCCCCAGCATTTT
CASSSRQARVNQPQHF
>TRBV28|.|TRBJ2-5|.
TGTGCCATCCGTCCCTGGGCGGAAGAGACCCAGTACTTC
CAIRPWAEETQYF
>TRBV6-5|.|TRBJ1-1|.
TGTGCCAGCACCTACGGTGGAGCCTCGAACACTGAAGCTTTCTTT
CASTYGGASNTEAFF
>TRBV2|TRBD1|TRBJ1-3|.
TGTGCCAGCAGGGAACAGGGGGCTGGAAACACCATATATTTT
CASREQGAGNTIYF
>TRBV18|.|TRBJ1-2|.
TGTGCCAGCTCACGTGAGGCTAACTATGGCTACACCTTC
CASSREANYGYTF
>TRBV11-1|TRBD1|TRBJ1-4|.
TGTGCCAGCACCCTAGGGGGCATCGGTGAAAAACTGTTTTTT
CASTLGGIGEKLFF
>TRBV5-1|.|TRBJ1-4|.
TGCGCCAGCAGCCGGATCGGGGGTTTTACTAATGAAAAACTGTTTTTT
CASSRIGGFTNEKLFF
>TRBV30|.|TRBJ1-5|few
TGTGCCTGGAGTGGGGGGCGGAATCAGCCCCAGCATTTT
CAWSGGRNQPQHF
>TRBV5-1|.|TRBJ1-2|.
TGCGCCAGCAGCCCCCGGGGGGAAATAGACTATGGCTACACCTTC
CASSPRGEIDYGYTF
>TRBV11-3|TRBD1|TRBJ2-7|.
TGTGCCAGCAGTATCACTACAGGGGCGTACGAGCAGTACTTC
CASSITTGAYEQYF
>TRBV28|.|TRBJ2-2|.
TGTGCCAGCAGTTTGAGCAGGGGAGGGACCGGGGAGCTGTTTTTT
CASSLSRGGTGELFF
>TRBV2|.|TRBJ2-3|.
TGTGCCGGGACGGGGCTTTCAGATACGCAGTATTTT
CAGTGLSDTQYF
>TRBV6-5|.|TRBJ2-1|.
TGTGCCAGCAGTCCCAAGGGGGGGGCTTACAATGAGCAGTTCTTC
CASSPKGGAYNEQFF
>TRBV5-1|.|TRBJ1-1|.
TGCGCCAGCAGCTTGGCAGAGAACACTGAAGCTTTCTTT
CASSLAENTEAFF
>TRBV6-6|.|TRBJ1-5|.
TGTGCCAGCAGTTCGTCTTTAGTTCAGCCCCAGCATTTT
CASSSSLVQPQHF
>TRBV6-5|TRBD1|TRBJ1-2|.
TGTGCCAGCAGTTACAAGACAGGGGGCAAGGAGGGCTACACCTTC
CASSYKTGGKEGYTF
>TRBV5-8|.|TRBJ1-5|.
TGTGCCAGCAGCCCCGGACAGCCCAATCAGCCCCAGCATTTT
CASSPGQPNQPQHF
>TRBV15|.|TRBJ2-6|.
TGTGCCACCAGCAGAGGAGGAAGTGGGGCCAACGTCCTGACTTTC
CATSRGGSGANVLTF
>TRBV6-6|.|TRBJ2-7|.
TGTGCCAGCACCCCGCGGGCATCATACGAGCAGTACTTC
CASTPRASYEQYF
>TRBV28|TRBD1|TRBJ1-5|once
TGTGCCAGCAGCCGTTCCGGGACAGGGGGCGCAATGCCCCAGCATTTT
CASSRSGTGGAMPQHF
>TRBV28|.|TRBJ1-5|.
TGTGCCAGCAGTACGGCAAGGCCGAGCAATCAGCCCCAGCATTTT
CASSTARPSNQPQHF